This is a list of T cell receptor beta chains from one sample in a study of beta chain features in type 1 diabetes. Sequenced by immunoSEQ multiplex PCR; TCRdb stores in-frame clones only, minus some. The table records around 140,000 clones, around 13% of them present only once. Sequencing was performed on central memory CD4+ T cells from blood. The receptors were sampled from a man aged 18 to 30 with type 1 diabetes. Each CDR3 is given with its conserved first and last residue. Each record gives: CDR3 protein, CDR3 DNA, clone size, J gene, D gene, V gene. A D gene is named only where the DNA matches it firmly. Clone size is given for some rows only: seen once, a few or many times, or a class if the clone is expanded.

CAISEAGTSVADTQYF	TGTGCCATCAGTGAGGCCGGGACTAGCGTGGCGGATACGCAGTATTTT	few	TRBJ2-3	TRBD2	TRBV10-3
CASSRDWLNQQFF	TGTGCCAGCAGTCGGGACTGGCTCAATCAGCAGTTCTTC	many	TRBJ2-1	.	TRBV11-3
CASSTGQGEESQYF	TGCGCCAGCAGCACGGGACAGGGGGAAGAATCCCAGTACTTC	.	TRBJ2-5	TRBD1	TRBV5-1
CSVELAAEQFF	TGCAGCGTTGAACTCGCGGCTGAGCAGTTCTTC	.	TRBJ2-1	.	TRBV29-1
CASSWDQGKSPLHF	TGTGCCAGCAGCTGGGACCAGGGGAAGTCACCCCTCCACTTT	few	TRBJ1-6	.	TRBV5-4
CASSLPQREGGGYTF	TGTGCCAGCAGCTTACCGCAAAGGGAAGGGGGTGGCTACACCTTC	.	TRBJ1-2	.	TRBV7-9
CASSQTSGGPSSYEQYF	TGTGCCAGCAGCCAGACTAGCGGGGGGCCGAGCTCCTACGAGCAGTACTTC	.	TRBJ2-7	TRBD2	TRBV4-2
CASSDGRENTQYF	TGTGCCAGCAGTGACGGCAGGGAAAATACGCAGTATTTT	few	TRBJ2-3	.	TRBV2
CASSEMTANTGELFF	TGTGCCAGCAGTGAAATGACGGCGAACACCGGGGAGCTGTTTTTT	.	TRBJ2-2	.	TRBV6-1
CASSISQLQETQYF	TGTGCCAGCAGTATATCTCAGCTCCAAGAGACCCAGTACTTC	few	TRBJ2-5	.	TRBV28
CSVPGPIIAEAFF	TGCAGCGTTCCGGGACCCATCATCGCTGAAGCTTTCTTT	.	TRBJ1-1	.	TRBV29-1
CASSQSDMGSGYTF	TGTGCCAGCAGCCAGAGCGACATGGGTAGTGGCTACACCTTC	.	TRBJ1-2	.	TRBV14
CASSPGRDSKFF	TGTGCCAGCAGCCCGGGCCGGGACAGTAAGTTTTTT	.	TRBJ1-4	TRBD1	TRBV7-9
CSVGDNYGYTF	TGCAGCGTTGGGGACAACTATGGCTACACCTTC	.	TRBJ1-2	.	TRBV29-1
CASSVNWYEQYF	TGTGCCAGCAGTGTAAATTGGTACGAGCAGTACTTC	many	TRBJ2-7	.	TRBV2
CASAVAGGGYNEQFF	TGTGCCAGCGCCGTAGCTGGGGGGGGATACAATGAGCAGTTCTTC	.	TRBJ2-1	TRBD2	TRBV19
CASTRGGTNTDTQYF	TGTGCCAGCACCCGGGGGGGGACGAACACAGATACGCAGTATTTT	few	TRBJ2-3	TRBD2	TRBV7-2
CASSTLQTGVRYEQYF	TGTGCCAGCAGCACGCTCCAAACAGGGGTTCGCTACGAGCAGTACTTC	.	TRBJ2-7	TRBD1	TRBV7-8
CASSYQGADTEAFF	TGTGCCAGCAGTTATCAGGGGGCCGACACTGAAGCTTTCTTT	few	TRBJ1-1	TRBD1	TRBV6-6
CASSLVAERDTQYF	TGCGCCAGCAGCTTGGTGGCGGAGAGAGATACGCAGTATTTT	few	TRBJ2-3	.	TRBV5-1
CASSDPRQLNTEAFF	TGTGCCAGCAGTGATCCGAGACAGTTGAACACTGAAGCTTTCTTT	.	TRBJ1-1	.	TRBV25-1
CASSQDKGGANQPQHF	TGCGCCAGCAGCCAAGATAAGGGGGGGGCCAATCAGCCCCAGCATTTT	.	TRBJ1-5	.	TRBV4-1
CASSRGTSSTDTQYF	TGTGCCAGCAGCCGGGGGACAAGTAGCACAGATACGCAGTATTTT	.	TRBJ2-3	.	TRBV6-6
CAWSFDRVIVEKLFF	TGTGCCTGGAGTTTTGACCGGGTCATTGTTGAAAAACTGTTTTTT	.	TRBJ1-4	.	TRBV30
CASSAQGAGQPQHF	TGTGCCAGCAGCGCACAGGGGGCTGGACAGCCCCAGCATTTT	.	TRBJ1-5	TRBD1	TRBV9
CASSFGRQGNIQYF	TGTGCCAGCAGCTTTGGGCGTCAGGGAAACATTCAGTACTTC	few	TRBJ2-4	.	TRBV5-6
CASSFAGGTEAFF	TGTGCCAGCAGCTTTGCAGGGGGGACTGAAGCTTTCTTT	.	TRBJ1-1	TRBD1	TRBV7-9
CASSEGGGTEAFF	TGTGCCAGCAGTGAAGGTGGAGGCACTGAAGCTTTCTTT	few	TRBJ1-1	.	TRBV6-1